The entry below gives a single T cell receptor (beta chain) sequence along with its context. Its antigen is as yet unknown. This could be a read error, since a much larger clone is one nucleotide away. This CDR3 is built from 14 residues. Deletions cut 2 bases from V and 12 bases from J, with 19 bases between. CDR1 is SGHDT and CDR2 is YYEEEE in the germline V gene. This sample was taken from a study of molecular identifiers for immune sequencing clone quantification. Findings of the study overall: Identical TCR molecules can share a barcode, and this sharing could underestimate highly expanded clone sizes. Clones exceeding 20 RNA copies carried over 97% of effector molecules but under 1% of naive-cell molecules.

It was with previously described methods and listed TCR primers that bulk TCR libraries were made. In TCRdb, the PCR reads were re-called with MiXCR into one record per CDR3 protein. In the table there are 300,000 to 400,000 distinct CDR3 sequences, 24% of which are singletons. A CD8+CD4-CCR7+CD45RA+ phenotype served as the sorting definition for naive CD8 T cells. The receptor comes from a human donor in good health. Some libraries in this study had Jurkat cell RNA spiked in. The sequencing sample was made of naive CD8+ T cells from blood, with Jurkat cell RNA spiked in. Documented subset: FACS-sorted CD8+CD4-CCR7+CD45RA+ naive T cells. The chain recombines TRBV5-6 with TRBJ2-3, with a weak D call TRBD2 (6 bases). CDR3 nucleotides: TGTGCCAGCAGCTTCGATATACGGGGGAGTTTCCAGTATTTT. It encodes CASSFDIRGSFQYF.